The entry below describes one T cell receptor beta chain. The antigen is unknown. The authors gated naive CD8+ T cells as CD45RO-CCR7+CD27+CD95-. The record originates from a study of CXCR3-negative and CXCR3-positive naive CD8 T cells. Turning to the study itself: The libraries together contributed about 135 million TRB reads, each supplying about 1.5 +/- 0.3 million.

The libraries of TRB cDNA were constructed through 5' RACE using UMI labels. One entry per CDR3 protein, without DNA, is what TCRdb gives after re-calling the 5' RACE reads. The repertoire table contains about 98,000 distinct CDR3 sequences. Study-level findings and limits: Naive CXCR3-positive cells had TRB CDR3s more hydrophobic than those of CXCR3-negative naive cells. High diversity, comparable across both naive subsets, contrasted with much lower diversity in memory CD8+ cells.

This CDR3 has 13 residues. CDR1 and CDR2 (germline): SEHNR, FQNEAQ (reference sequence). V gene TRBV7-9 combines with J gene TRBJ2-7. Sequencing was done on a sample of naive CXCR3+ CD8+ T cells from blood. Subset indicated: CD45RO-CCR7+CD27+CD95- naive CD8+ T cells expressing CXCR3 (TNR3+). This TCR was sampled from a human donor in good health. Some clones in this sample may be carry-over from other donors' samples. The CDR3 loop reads CASSRTHSYEQYF.